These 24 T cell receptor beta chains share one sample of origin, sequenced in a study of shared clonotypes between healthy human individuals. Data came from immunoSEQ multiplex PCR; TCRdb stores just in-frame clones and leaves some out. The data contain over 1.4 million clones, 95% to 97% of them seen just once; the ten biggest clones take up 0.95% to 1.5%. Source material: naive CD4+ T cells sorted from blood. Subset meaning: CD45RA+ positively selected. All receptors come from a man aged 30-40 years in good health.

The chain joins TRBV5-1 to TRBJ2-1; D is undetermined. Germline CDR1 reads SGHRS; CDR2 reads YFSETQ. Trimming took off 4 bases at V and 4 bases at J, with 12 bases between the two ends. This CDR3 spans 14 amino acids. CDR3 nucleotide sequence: TGCGCCAGCAGCCCCTCAGGTATTTACAATGAGCAGTTCTTC. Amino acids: CASSPSGIYNEQFF.

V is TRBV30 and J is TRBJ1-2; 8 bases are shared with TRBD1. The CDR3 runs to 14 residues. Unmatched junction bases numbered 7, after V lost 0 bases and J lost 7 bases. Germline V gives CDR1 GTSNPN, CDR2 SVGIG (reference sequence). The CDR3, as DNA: TGTGCCTGGAGTGTTCGATCGGACAGGGTTGGCTACACCTTC. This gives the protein CAWSVRSDRVGYTF.

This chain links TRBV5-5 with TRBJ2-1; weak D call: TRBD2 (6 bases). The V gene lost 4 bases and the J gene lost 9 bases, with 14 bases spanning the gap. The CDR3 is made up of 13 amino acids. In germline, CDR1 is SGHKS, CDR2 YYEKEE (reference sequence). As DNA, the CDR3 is TGTGCCAGCAGCGGTATTCTAGCGCGTGAGCAGTTCTTC. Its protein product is CASSGILAREQFF.

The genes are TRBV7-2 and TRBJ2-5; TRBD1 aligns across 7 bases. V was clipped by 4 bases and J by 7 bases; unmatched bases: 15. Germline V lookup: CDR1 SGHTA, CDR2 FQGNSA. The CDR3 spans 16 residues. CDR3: CASSYGTVIETGTQYF. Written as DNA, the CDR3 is TGTGCCAGCAGCTACGGGACAGTAATTGAAACAGGGACCCAGTACTTC.

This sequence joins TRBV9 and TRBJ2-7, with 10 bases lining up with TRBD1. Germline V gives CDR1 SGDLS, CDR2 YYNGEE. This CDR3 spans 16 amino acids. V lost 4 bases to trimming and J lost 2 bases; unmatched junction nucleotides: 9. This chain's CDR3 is CASSPYRDRGTYEQYF. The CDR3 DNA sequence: TGTGCCAGCAGCCCTTACCGGGACAGGGGAACCTACGAGCAGTACTTC.

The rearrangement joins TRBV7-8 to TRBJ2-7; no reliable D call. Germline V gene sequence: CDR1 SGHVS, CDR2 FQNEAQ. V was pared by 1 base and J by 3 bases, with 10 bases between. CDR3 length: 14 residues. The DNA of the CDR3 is TGTGCCAGCAGCTTAGTTCTGTACAGCTACGAGCAGTACTTC. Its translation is CASSLVLYSYEQYF.

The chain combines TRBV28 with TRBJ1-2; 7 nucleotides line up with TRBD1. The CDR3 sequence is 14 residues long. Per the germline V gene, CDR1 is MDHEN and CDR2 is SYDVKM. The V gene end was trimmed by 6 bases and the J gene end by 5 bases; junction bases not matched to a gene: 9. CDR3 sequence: CASRFQGVSYGYTF. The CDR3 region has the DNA TGTGCCAGCAGATTCCAGGGGGTGAGTTATGGCTACACCTTC.

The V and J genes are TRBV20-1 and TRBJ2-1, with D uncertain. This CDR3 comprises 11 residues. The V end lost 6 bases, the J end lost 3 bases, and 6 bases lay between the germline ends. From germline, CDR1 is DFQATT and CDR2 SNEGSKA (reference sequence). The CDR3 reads CSAVNYNEQFF. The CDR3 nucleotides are TGCAGTGCCGTAAACTACAATGAGCAGTTCTTC.

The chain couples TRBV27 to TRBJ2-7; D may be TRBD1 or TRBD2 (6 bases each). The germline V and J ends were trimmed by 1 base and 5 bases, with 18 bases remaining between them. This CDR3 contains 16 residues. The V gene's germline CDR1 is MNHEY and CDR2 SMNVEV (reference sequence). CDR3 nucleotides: TGTGCCAGCAGTTTATTAGGTTTGGGGGGCCAGCACGAGCAGTACTTC. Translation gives CASSLLGLGGQHEQYF.

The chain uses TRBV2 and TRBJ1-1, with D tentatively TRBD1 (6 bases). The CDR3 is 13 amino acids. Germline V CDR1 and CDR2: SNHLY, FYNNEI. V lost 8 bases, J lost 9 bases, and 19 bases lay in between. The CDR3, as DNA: TGTGCCAGCCGCTTAAGTGGGGGGGGCAAAGCTTTCTTT. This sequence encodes CASRLSGGGKAFF.

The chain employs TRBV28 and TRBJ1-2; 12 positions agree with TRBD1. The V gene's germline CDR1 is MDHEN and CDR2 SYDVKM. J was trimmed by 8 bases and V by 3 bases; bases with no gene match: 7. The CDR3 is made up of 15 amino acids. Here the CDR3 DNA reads TGTGCCAGCAGTTTTCCGGGACAGGGGGCTTCCGGCTACACCTTC. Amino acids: CASSFPGQGASGYTF.

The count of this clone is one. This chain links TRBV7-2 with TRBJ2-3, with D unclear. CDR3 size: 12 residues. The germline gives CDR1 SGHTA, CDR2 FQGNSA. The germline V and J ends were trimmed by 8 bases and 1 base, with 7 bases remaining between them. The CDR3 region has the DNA TGTGCCAGCGGTAGAGGCACAGATACGCAGTATTTT. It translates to CASGRGTDTQYF. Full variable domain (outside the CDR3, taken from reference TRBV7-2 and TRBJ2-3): GAGVSQSPSNKVTEKGKDVELRCDPISGHTALYWYRQSLGQGLEFLIYFQGNSAPDKSGLPSDRFSAERTGGSVSTLTIQRTQQEDSAVYLCASGRGTDTQYFGPGTRLTVL.

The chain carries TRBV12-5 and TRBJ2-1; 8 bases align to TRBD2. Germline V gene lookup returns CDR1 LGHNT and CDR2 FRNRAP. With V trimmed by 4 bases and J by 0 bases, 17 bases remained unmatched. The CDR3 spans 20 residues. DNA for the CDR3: TGTGCTAGTGGTTCCCCTGCTAGCGGGCTGAGCGGGGGCTCCTACAATGAGCAGTTCTTC. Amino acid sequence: CASGSPASGLSGGSYNEQFF.

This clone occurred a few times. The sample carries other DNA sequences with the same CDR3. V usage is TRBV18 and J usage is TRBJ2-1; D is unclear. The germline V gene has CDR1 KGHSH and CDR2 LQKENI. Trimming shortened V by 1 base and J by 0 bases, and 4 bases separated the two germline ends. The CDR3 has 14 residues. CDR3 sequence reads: CASSPQGSYNEQFF. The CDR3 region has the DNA TGTGCCAGCTCACCACAGGGCTCCTACAATGAGCAGTTCTTC. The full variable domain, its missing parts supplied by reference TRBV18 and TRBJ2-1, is NAGVMQNPRHLVRRRGQEARLRCSPMKGHSHVYWYRQLPEEGLKFMVYLQKENIIDESGMPKERFSAEFPKEGPSILRIQQVVRGDSAAYFCASSPQGSYNEQFFGPGTRLTVL.

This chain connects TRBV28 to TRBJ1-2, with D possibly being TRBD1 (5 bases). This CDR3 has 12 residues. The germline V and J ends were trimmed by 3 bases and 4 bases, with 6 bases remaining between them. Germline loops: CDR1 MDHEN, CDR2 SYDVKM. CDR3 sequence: CASSLGVYGYTF. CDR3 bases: TGTGCCAGCAGTTTGGGGGTCTATGGCTACACCTTC.

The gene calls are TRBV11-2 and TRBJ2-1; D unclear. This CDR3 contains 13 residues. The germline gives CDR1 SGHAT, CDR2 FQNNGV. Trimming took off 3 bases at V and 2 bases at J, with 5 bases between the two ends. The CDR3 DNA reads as TGTGCCAGCAGCTTCGACCCCTACAATGAGCAGTTCTTC. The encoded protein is CASSFDPYNEQFF. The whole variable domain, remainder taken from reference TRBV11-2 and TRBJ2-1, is EAGVAQSPRYKIIEKRQSVAFWCNPISGHATLYWYQQILGQGPKLLIQFQNNGVVDDSQLPKDRFSAERLKGVDSTLKIQPAKLEDSAVYLCASSFDPYNEQFFGPGTRLTVL.

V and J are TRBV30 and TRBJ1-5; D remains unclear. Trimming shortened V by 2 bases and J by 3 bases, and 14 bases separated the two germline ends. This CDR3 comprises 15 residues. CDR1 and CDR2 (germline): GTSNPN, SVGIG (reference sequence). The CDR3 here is CAWSPPNPYNQPQHF. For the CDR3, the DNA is TGTGCCTGGAGTCCCCCCAACCCTTACAATCAGCCCCAGCATTTT.

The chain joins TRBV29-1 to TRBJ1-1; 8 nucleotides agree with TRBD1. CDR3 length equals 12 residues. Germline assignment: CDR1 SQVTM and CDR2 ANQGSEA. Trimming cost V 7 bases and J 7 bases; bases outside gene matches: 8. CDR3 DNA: TGCAGCGCCGGGACAGGAGACTATGAAGCTTTCTTT. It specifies CSAGTGDYEAFF.

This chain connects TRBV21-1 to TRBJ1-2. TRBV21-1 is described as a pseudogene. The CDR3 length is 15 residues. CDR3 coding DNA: TGTGCCAGCAGCTACTCGGGACCAATTAACTATGGCTACACCTTC. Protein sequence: CASSYSGPINYGYTF.

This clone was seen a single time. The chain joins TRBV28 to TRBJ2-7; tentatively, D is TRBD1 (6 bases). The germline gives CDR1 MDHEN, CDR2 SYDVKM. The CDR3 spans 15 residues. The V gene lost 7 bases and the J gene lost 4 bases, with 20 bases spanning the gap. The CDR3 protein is CASTRDNTARYEQYF. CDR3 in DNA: TGTGCCAGCACCCGGGACAACACGGCCCGGTACGAGCAGTACTTC.

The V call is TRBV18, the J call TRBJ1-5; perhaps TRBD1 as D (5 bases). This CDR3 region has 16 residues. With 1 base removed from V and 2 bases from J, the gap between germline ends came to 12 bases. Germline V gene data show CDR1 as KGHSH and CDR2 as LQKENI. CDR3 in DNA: TGTGCCAGCTCACCACAAACAGGTCAGGGCAATCAGCCCCAGCATTTT. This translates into CASSPQTGQGNQPQHF.

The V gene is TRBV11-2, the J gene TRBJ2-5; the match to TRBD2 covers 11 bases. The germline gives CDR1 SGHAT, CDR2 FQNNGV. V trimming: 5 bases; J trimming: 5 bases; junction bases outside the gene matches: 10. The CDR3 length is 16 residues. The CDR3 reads CASSLHSGRARETQYF. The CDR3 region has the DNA TGTGCCAGCAGCCTACATAGCGGGAGGGCCCGGGAGACCCAGTACTTC.

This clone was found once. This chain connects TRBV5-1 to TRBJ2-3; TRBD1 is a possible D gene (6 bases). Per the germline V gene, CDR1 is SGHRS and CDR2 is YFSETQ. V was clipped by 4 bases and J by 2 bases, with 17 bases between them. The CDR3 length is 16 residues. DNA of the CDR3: TGCGCCAGCAGCCCGCGGCTGGGGGCGGTCACAGATACGCAGTATTTT. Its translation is CASSPRLGAVTDTQYF.

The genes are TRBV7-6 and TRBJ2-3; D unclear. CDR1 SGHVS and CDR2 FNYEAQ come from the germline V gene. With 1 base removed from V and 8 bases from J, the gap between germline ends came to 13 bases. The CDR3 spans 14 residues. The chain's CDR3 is CASSLVGELGTQYF. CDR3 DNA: TGTGCCAGCAGCTTAGTTGGGGAACTGGGTACGCAGTATTTT.